These T cell receptor beta chains were read from a single sample in a study of blood T cell repertoires in COVID-19. Repertoires were generated with immunoSEQ multiplex PCR, while TCRdb's copy carries only in-frame clones and drops some. The repertoire holds some 390,000 clones, approximately 91% seen once, with 1.5% to 1.7% in the top ten. Specimen: peripheral blood. The receptors shown here come from a middle-aged woman with COVID-19, enrolled during active disease. CDR3s include the opening cysteine and the closing phenylalanine or tryptophan. Fields, in order: V gene, CDR3 protein.

TRBV6-5	CASSPGDLRSYEQYF
TRBV18	CASSPRSGGLSGANVLTF
TRBV28	CASRFPGQVYGYTF
TRBV27	CASSPRQGNYGYTF
TRBV5-1	CASSLGQGDGYTF
TRBV11-2	CASSLAGTGNQPQHF
TRBV10-3	CAISDSTQSNEKLFF
TRBV28	CASRGTGGGGGKLFF
TRBV5-1	CASRVGATVNTGELFF
TRBV5-1	CASSLGEGSTRGYTF
TRBV9	CASSVAPQYEQYF
TRBV9	CASSDRYNEKLFF
TRBV4-1	CASSLGLAGVYEQYF
TRBV10-3	CAISRIASGDTQYF
TRBV6-4	CASSEQGYGYTF
TRBV10-3	CAIQEEVNTIYF
TRBV19	CASSIDRRSSYNEQFF
TRBV27	CASSLSFSSGRYISTDTQYF
TRBV5-1	CASSVTETYSGNTIYF
TRBV6-5	CASSYSGLAGRETQYF
TRBV5-1	CASSLNTNYGYTF
TRBV19	CASTPSAQIAKNIQYF
TRBV6-6	CASSPGQNTEAFF
TRBV7-2	CASSLGKGLAGEYEQYF
TRBV29-1	CSVETSGSYEQYF
TRBV2	CASSGGLPRHTDTQYF
TRBV28	CASSPTGGVQPQHF
TRBV10-3	CAISSRQGGYTEAFF
TRBV27	CASSSRDSYFRDGYTF
TRBV9	CASSATPGLAGGYNEQFF
TRBV9	CASSVGGRGNNEQFF
TRBV18	CASSPNRGKVGTEAFF
TRBV6-5	CASSYGQGGYEQYF
TRBV11-3	CASSLPGSGSSGANVLTF
TRBV7-2	CASNGQVDTEAFF
TRBV10-3	CAISDDGLSGIYF
TRBV7-9	CASSLGRTNEKLFF
TRBV18	CASSPTHRGNTDTQYF
TRBV28	CASSSQQTSGVTDTQYF
TRBV7-2	CASSSSLTGKGYTF
TRBV19	CASSFGLRMNTEAFF
TRBV12-3/TRBV12-4	CASSLWEGDGYTF
TRBV3-1/TRBV3-2	CASSHTESGNTIYF
TRBV5-4	CASSSGQKQPQHF
TRBV7-9	CASSLRPGSNTGELFF
TRBV5-1	CASSERQVTDEQFF
TRBV27	CASSLSGAPDTQYF
TRBV2	CASSEGGQGIATNEKLFF
TRBV19	CATLGSSNQPQHF
TRBV9	CASSTGTSGNTGELFF
TRBV29-1	CSVGGIGPFEGQYF
TRBV12-3/TRBV12-4	CASRRVTDTQYF
TRBV7-2	CASSLDPSTYEQYF
TRBV6-5	CASTRTGPFYGYTF
TRBV6-5	CASSLGQGYTIYF
TRBV7-9	CASSSLGGVDTQYF
TRBV19	CASSIQHPNIQYF
TRBV25-1	CASSGQANTGELFF
TRBV4-2	CASSQDLGGSAYGYTF
TRBV5-6	CASSLGFSGGTEAFF